Following are 23 T cell receptor beta chains from one sample sequenced in a study of blood T cell repertoires in COVID-19. The assay was immunoSEQ multiplex PCR, and TCRdb's table has in-frame clones only and misses some. The repertoire holds some 450,000 clones, with approximately 88% as singletons. The sequencing sample was made of peripheral blood. These receptors were collected from a woman in her 50s with COVID-19, enrolled during active disease.

This rearrangement joins TRBV5-6 to TRBJ1-5; D is perhaps TRBD1 (6 bases). CDR1 is SGHDT, CDR2 YYEEEE, per germline. The CDR3 covers 15 residues. Trimming cost V 3 bases and J 4 bases, with 14 bases left between them. The CDR3 DNA follows: TGTGCCAGCAGCTCTAAGGGGGGGAGGAATCAGCCCCAGCATTTT. Protein product: CASSSKGGRNQPQHF.

In DNA form, the CDR3 reads TGTGCCAGCAGCTCCCTACGGGACAGGGTGGTACCCCTCCACTTT. Protein product: CASSSLRDRVVPLHF. The chain has TRBV7-9 and TRBJ1-6, with TRBD1 matching over 9 bases. Trimming at V came to 4 bases and at J to 12 bases, leaving 10 bases not matched to a gene. The germline gives CDR1 SEHNR, CDR2 FQNEAQ (reference sequence). This CDR3 contains 15 residues.

The chain combines TRBV3-1 (or the pseudogene TRBV3-2) with TRBJ2-7; D is undetermined. The germline V and J ends were trimmed by 4 bases and 5 bases, with 12 bases remaining between them. Germline CDR1 LGHDT, CDR2 YNNKEL (reference sequence). CDR3 length: 13 residues. The CDR3 DNA sequence: TGTGCCAGCAGCCTTTACTTAGAACACGAGCAGTACTTC. It yields the protein CASSLYLEHEQYF.

V gene TRBV5-1 combines with J gene TRBJ2-3; TRBD2 aligns across 13 bases. Losses at the gene ends were 4 bases for V and 6 bases for J; bases not matched to a gene: 5. The CDR3 runs 15 residues. The germline V gene encodes CDR1 SGHRS and CDR2 YFSETQ. DNA for the CDR3: TGCGCCAGCAGCCCGGGACTAGCGGGGTGGGATACGCAGTATTTT. Its translation: CASSPGLAGWDTQYF.

This CDR3 is CATSESGQGWGEQFF. Here the CDR3 DNA reads TGTGCCACCAGTGAATCCGGACAGGGGTGGGGTGAGCAGTTCTTC. The gene calls are TRBV24-1 and TRBJ2-1; TRBD1 matches at 9 bases. The CDR3 is 15 amino acids. Germline values: CDR1 KGHDR, CDR2 SFDVKD. V gave up 4 bases and J gave up 9 bases; unmatched junction bases: 9.

This clone came up a few times. The DNA for the CDR3 is TGTGCCAGCAGTGGAGGGACAGGACAAGCTTTCTTT. This translates into CASSGGTGQAFF. The chain uses TRBV25-1 and TRBJ1-1; 8 nucleotides align to TRBD1. CDR1 and CDR2 (germline): MGHDK, SYGVNS. This CDR3 contains 12 residues. V trimming: 4 bases; J trimming: 9 bases; junction bases outside the gene matches: 4.

J is TRBJ1-3 and V is TRBV18; 8 nucleotides match TRBD1. V lost 3 bases, J lost 0 bases, and 7 bases stayed unmatched. The germline V gene has CDR1 KGHSH and CDR2 LQKENI. The CDR3 is 17 residues long. The CDR3 is CASSPGQGPLSGNTIYF. CDR3 sequence (DNA): TGTGCCAGCTCACCTGGACAGGGCCCACTCTCTGGAAACACCATATATTTT.

V usage is TRBV7-2 and J usage is TRBJ2-7, with 9 nucleotides matching TRBD1. This CDR3 region has 14 residues. Germline V gene data show CDR1 as SGHTA and CDR2 as FQGNSA. V was clipped by 5 bases and J by 6 bases; unmatched bases: 8. The CDR3 DNA reads TGTGCCAGCAGCCCGGGACAGGGATCTCTCGAGCAGTACTTC. It encodes CASSPGQGSLEQYF.

V and J are TRBV5-5 and TRBJ2-3; D call uncertain. The ends were cut back, 3 bases at V and 3 bases at J, with 11 bases in the middle. Germline loops: CDR1 SGHKS, CDR2 YYEKEE (reference sequence). The CDR3 sequence is 14 residues long. CDR3 nucleotide sequence: TGTGCCAGCAGCTCCCAAAGAGATACAGATACGCAGTATTTT. This gives the protein CASSSQRDTDTQYF.

The count of this clone is one. V and J are TRBV6-6 and TRBJ1-4, with D tentatively TRBD1 (5 bases). From germline, CDR1 is MNHNY and CDR2 SVGAGI (reference sequence). Trimming took 4 bases from V and 10 from J, leaving 19 bases between them. This CDR3 region has 15 residues. Written as DNA, the CDR3 is TGTGCCAGCAGTTCCACGACAGACTCGGATGGAAAACTGTTTTTT. Protein product: CASSSTTDSDGKLFF.

V and J are TRBV18 and TRBJ2-5; 8 bases line up with TRBD2. Germline V lookup: CDR1 KGHSH, CDR2 LQKENI. J was trimmed by 7 bases and V by 2 bases; bases with no gene match: 15. The CDR3 consists of 17 residues. As DNA, the CDR3 is TGTGCCAGCTCACCAGAGCGGGGGACTAGTGATGGTAGGACCCAGTACTTC. This gives the protein CASSPERGTSDGRTQYF.

CDR3: CASSPIGQFIRGSYGYTF. The DNA of the CDR3 is TGTGCCAGCAGCCCTATAGGGCAGTTTATTCGGGGGTCCTATGGCTACACCTTC. The genes are TRBV14 and TRBJ1-2; D is perhaps TRBD1 (5 bases). This CDR3 spans 18 amino acids. Trimming cost V 4 bases and J 4 bases, with 25 bases left between them. CDR1 SGHDN and CDR2 FVKESK come from the germline V gene.

The chain combines TRBV7-6 with TRBJ1-1; tentatively, D is TRBD1 (6 bases). CDR1 is SGHVS and CDR2 is FNYEAQ in the germline V gene. This CDR3 region has 16 residues. V shed 4 bases and J shed 6 bases, with 21 bases lying between them. Here the CDR3 reads CASSSTGSWASPEAFF. CDR3 DNA sequence: TGTGCCAGCAGCTCTACAGGGAGCTGGGCCTCCCCTGAAGCTTTCTTT.

The rearrangement uses TRBV30 and TRBJ2-2, with a weak D call TRBD1 (5 bases). Between the trimmed V and J ends, which lost 4 bases and 5 bases, there was a span of 8 bases. The CDR3 covers 12 residues. Per the germline V gene, CDR1 is GTSNPN and CDR2 is SVGIG (reference sequence). CDR3 loop: CAWIGVTGELFF. Here the CDR3 DNA reads TGTGCCTGGATAGGGGTTACCGGGGAGCTGTTTTTT.

A few counts support this clone. V and J are TRBV6-1 and TRBJ2-4, with D possibly matching TRBD1 (5 bases). The germline gives CDR1 MNHNS, CDR2 SASEGT. The V gene lost 1 base and the J gene lost 2 bases, with 9 bases spanning the gap. The CDR3 is 15 residues long. CDR3 bases: TGTGCCAGCAGTGAAGGTGGGGCGACCAAAAACATTCAGTACTTC. Amino acid sequence: CASSEGGATKNIQYF.

This sequence joins TRBV27 and TRBJ1-1, with D uncertain. From germline, CDR1 is MNHEY and CDR2 SMNVEV (reference sequence). Trimming stripped 6 bases from V and 0 bases from J, with 11 bases between. This CDR3 is 14 amino acids long. The CDR3 sequence is CASSPGGLNTEAFF. CDR3 in DNA: TGTGCCAGCAGCCCAGGAGGCTTGAACACTGAAGCTTTCTTT.

The chain recombines TRBV19 with TRBJ1-5, with 9 bases aligning to TRBD1. V shed 2 bases and J 4 bases; nucleotides not matched to a gene: 6. The CDR3 has 16 residues. Germline CDR1 reads LNHDA; CDR2 reads SQIVND (reference sequence). The CDR3 is CASSIPSGQGNQPQHF. For the CDR3, the DNA is TGTGCCAGTAGTATACCCTCCGGACAGGGGAATCAGCCCCAGCATTTT.

The chain uses TRBV21-1 and TRBJ1-3; the D call TRBD1 from the table was never checked on the DNA. TRBV21-1 is reported as a pseudogene. The CDR3 has 18 amino acids. The CDR3 region is CASSKGGPGQEHGNTIYF. Written as DNA, the CDR3 is TGTGCCAGCAGCAAAGGTGGTCCCGGACAGGAACATGGAAACACCATATATTTT.

V gene TRBV6-5 combines with J gene TRBJ1-2, with TRBD1 identical over 9 bases. The CDR3 has 16 amino acids. The junction had 10 bases not matched to a gene; V was cut back by 2 bases and J by 6 bases. Germline CDR1 MNHEY, CDR2 SVGAGI. CDR3 DNA: TGTGCCAGCAGTTACATAATCCCGGGACAGGGAAATGGCTACACCTTC. It codes for CASSYIIPGQGNGYTF.

This clone appeared a few times. V is TRBV4-1 and J is TRBJ1-1; TRBD1 matches 7 bases. Looked up from germline, CDR1 is MGHRA and CDR2 is YSYEKL. Unmatched junction bases numbered 2, after V lost 6 bases and J lost 4 bases. The CDR3 runs to 12 residues. The CDR3 DNA reads as TGCGCCAGCAGAGGGGGCGGCACTGAAGCTTTCTTT. It is translated as CASRGGGTEAFF.

This clone has only a few counts. The V gene is TRBV6-1, the J gene TRBJ2-1; 10 bases are a match to TRBD2. Germline V CDR1 and CDR2: MNHNS, SASEGT. The CDR3 covers 14 residues. With V trimmed by 3 bases and J by 8 bases, 4 bases remained unmatched. The CDR3 loop reads CASSDSGGGDEQFF. CDR3 nucleotide sequence: TGTGCCAGCAGTGACAGCGGGGGGGGCGATGAGCAGTTCTTC.

V gene TRBV10-2 combines with J gene TRBJ2-7; 15 positions agree with TRBD2. Germline CDR1 WSHSY, CDR2 SAAADI. CDR3 size: 20 residues. The trim removed 3 bases at V and 2 bases at J, leaving 14 bases unmatched. CDR3 in DNA: TGCGCCAGCAGTGACCTCAACGGCGGACTAGCGGGGGGGTACACCTACGAGCAGTACTTC. This codes for CASSDLNGGLAGGYTYEQYF.

The J gene is TRBJ2-7, the V gene TRBV4-1; TRBD2 matches at 8 bases. Trimming removed 4 bases from V and 6 bases from J; junction bases left unmatched: 2. The CDR3 totals 12 residues. The germline V gene encodes CDR1 MGHRA and CDR2 YSYEKL. CDR3 region: CASSPRGGEQYF. The DNA for the CDR3 is TGCGCCAGCAGCCCCCGGGGGGGCGAGCAGTACTTC.